This TCR beta chain is drawn from a study of shared clonotypes between healthy human individuals. TCRdb's table, derived via immunoSEQ multiplex PCR, lists solely in-frame clones and lacks some. The sample lists 2 million to 2.5 million clones; 85% to 95% were seen once. This clone was detected only once. The TCR originated in a man between 18 and 35 years old in good health. Some clones in this sample may be carry-over from other donors' samples. The sample comprised naive CD4+ T cells from PBMCs. As for subset: CD45RA+ positively selected.

Written as DNA, the CDR3 is TGTGCCAGCAGCACTGGCGCGACAGGGACCCCACATCAGCCCCAGCATTTT. Translation: CASSTGATGTPHQPQHF. V usage is TRBV21-1 and J usage is TRBJ1-5; the table's D call TRBD1 went unverified against the DNA. TRBV21-1 is a pseudogene. This CDR3 is 17 amino acids long.